Sequencing of this T cell receptor beta chain was carried out in a study of Graves' ophthalmopathy and Graves' hyperthyroidism. Overall study findings and caveats: The model achieved 70.59% sensitivity and 72.22% specificity for ophthalmopathy progression.

Pregnant or lactating patients and those with other autoimmune diseases or uncontrolled infections were excluded. Trimming removed 5 bases from V and 4 bases from J, with 10 bases in between. The germline V gene encodes CDR1 SEHNR and CDR2 FQNEAQ (reference sequence). The CDR3 has 13 residues. RNA transcripts were the source from which TCR beta CDR3 regions were amplified. The workflow started with a first-round RT-PCR run with HTBI primers and then moved on to a second-round multiplex PCR. One entry per CDR3 protein, called by TCRdb with MiXCR from the multiplex PCR reads. This table has 500,000 to 700,000 distinct CDR3 sequences, 35% to 45% appearing once. About this clonotype itself: No antigen is known for it.

This chain joins TRBV7-9 and TRBJ2-3, with D hard to call. This receptor was obtained from an adult man with Graves' hyperthyroidism. Sequencing used peripheral blood or thyroid tissue (not recorded which). CDR3 in amino acids: CASSPSQADTQYF. The CDR3 DNA reads as TGTGCCAGCAGCCCCTCTCAGGCAGATACGCAGTATTTT.